A single sample is the source of the 21 T cell receptor beta chains below, sequenced in a study of blood T cell repertoires in COVID-19. TCRdb's table, derived via immunoSEQ multiplex PCR, lists solely in-frame clones and lacks some. The table includes more than 350,000 clones, more than 75% detected once. Sequencing used PBMCs or T cells enriched from blood (not recorded which). These TCRs come from a woman between 45 and 65 years old who had recovered from COVID-19.

The chain combines TRBV7-9 with TRBJ1-5; TRBD1 agrees at 8 bases. Germline CDR1 and CDR2: SEHNR and FQNEAQ (reference sequence). The CDR3 loop spans 15 amino acids. V shed 1 base, J shed 7 bases, and the junction held 6 bases outside the gene matches. DNA of the CDR3: TGTGCCAGCAGCTTAGGTGACAGGGGTATGCAGCCCCAGCATTTT. Translated, it gives CASSLGDRGMQPQHF.

The CDR3 DNA reads TGCGCCAGCAGCCAAGTGTGGAGTGATTCACCCCTCCACTTT. Translated: CASSQVWSDSPLHF. The genes are TRBV4-3 and TRBJ1-6; D gene ambiguous. The CDR3 is 14 amino acids. Germline V gives CDR1 LGHNA, CDR2 YSLEER. Trimming pared 1 base from V and 8 bases from J, leaving 9 bases between.

The CDR3 loop reads CASSFQTVKETQYF. The CDR3 DNA is TGCGCCAGCAGCTTTCAGACAGTGAAAGAGACCCAGTACTTC. The V and J genes are TRBV5-1 and TRBJ2-5; D might be TRBD1 (5 bases). The CDR3 is made up of 14 amino acids. V lost 2 bases and J lost 3, with 11 bases in between. Per germline, CDR1 SGHRS and CDR2 YFSETQ.

This chain links TRBV19 with TRBJ2-5; TRBD1 agrees at 7 bases. The junction had 10 bases not matched to a gene; V was cut back by 4 bases and J by 5 bases. CDR1 and CDR2 from the germline V gene are LNHDA and SQIVND (reference sequence). The CDR3 covers 15 residues. The CDR3 DNA follows: TGTGCCAGTAGTAATACAGGGGCTGCTCTGGAGACCCAGTACTTC. Its translation is CASSNTGAALETQYF.

This clone was recorded a few times. The CDR3 DNA follows: TGTGCCAGTCAGGAAAACTATGGCTACACCTTC. Protein product: CASQENYGYTF. This chain connects TRBV19 to TRBJ1-2; D is ambiguous. The CDR3 has 11 residues. The germline gives CDR1 LNHDA, CDR2 SQIVND (reference sequence). The V gene lost 8 bases and the J gene lost 2 bases, with 6 bases spanning the gap.

This chain uses TRBV6-5 with TRBJ2-3, with D possibly matching TRBD2 (5 bases). Germline assignment: CDR1 MNHEY and CDR2 SVGAGI. V dropped 2 bases and J dropped 3 bases, with 15 bases sitting between them. The CDR3 runs to 16 residues. CDR3 nucleotides: TGTGCCAGCAGTTACAAATGGGGTAGAGGGACAGATACGCAGTATTTT. Its protein product is CASSYKWGRGTDTQYF.

The V call is TRBV14, the J call TRBJ1-2; D unresolved. Germline-derived CDR1 and CDR2 are SGHDN and FVKESK. The CDR3 loop spans 15 amino acids. The V end was cut by 0 bases, the J end by 7 bases, with 15 bases between. This CDR3 is CASSQDPQILLGYTF. The CDR3 DNA reads as TGTGCCAGCAGCCAAGATCCGCAGATTCTTCTTGGCTACACCTTC. Full variable domain (outside the CDR3, taken from reference TRBV14 and TRBJ1-2): EAGVTQFPSHSVIEKGQTVTLRCDPISGHDNLYWYRRVMGKEIKFLLHFVKESKQDESGMPNNRFLAERTGGTYSTLKVQPAELEDSGVYFCASSQDPQILLGYTFGSGTRLTVV.

The chain uses TRBV5-6 and TRBJ2-7; D is unresolved. Germline assignment: CDR1 SGHDT and CDR2 YYEEEE. The CDR3 sequence is 14 residues long. V was shortened by 2 bases and J by 0 bases, with 9 bases between the two germline ends. The CDR3 nucleotides read TGTGCCAGCAGCTTTTCTCTCAGCTCCTACGAGCAGTACTTC. Translated, it gives CASSFSLSSYEQYF.

This rearrangement joins TRBV4-1 to TRBJ1-4; TRBD1 matches at 8 bases. This CDR3 comprises 17 residues. J gave up 12 bases and V 0 bases, and 15 bases lay outside the gene matches. The germline V gene encodes CDR1 MGHRA and CDR2 YSYEKL. This chain's CDR3 is CASSQEIRQGTGLELFF. CDR3 DNA sequence: TGCGCCAGCAGCCAAGAGATACGACAGGGGACGGGTCTGGAACTGTTTTTT.

V usage is TRBV5-1 and J usage is TRBJ1-2; 7 nucleotides match TRBD1. Germline V lookup: CDR1 SGHRS, CDR2 YFSETQ. This CDR3 has 16 residues. Trimming removed 4 bases from V and 1 base from J; junction bases left unmatched: 10. DNA for the CDR3: TGCGCCAGCAGCCCGGGGACAGCCTCGCGTAACTATGGCTACACCTTC. Translated, it gives CASSPGTASRNYGYTF.

This clone was counted a single time. Here the CDR3 reads CASSRERGPQYF. DNA of the CDR3: TGTGCCAGCAGCCGGGAAAGGGGCCCGCAGTATTTT. The V and J genes are TRBV7-8 and TRBJ2-3, with D perhaps given as TRBD1 or TRBD2 (5 bases each). V lost 5 bases to trimming and J lost 10 bases, with 13 bases between them. CDR3 length: 12 amino acids. The germline V gene encodes CDR1 SGHVS and CDR2 FQNEAQ.

This clone was observed a single time. The J gene is TRBJ2-5, the V gene TRBV4-1; D gene uncertain. The germline V gene encodes CDR1 MGHRA and CDR2 YSYEKL. V was trimmed by 5 bases and J by 3 bases, leaving 19 bases between them. The CDR3 has 16 residues. CDR3 DNA: TGCGCCAGCAGCGCCAATAGCAAGAGGTGGAAAGAGACCCAGTACTTC. Translating it yields CASSANSKRWKETQYF.

V gene TRBV28 combines with J gene TRBJ1-6, with D unresolved. The CDR3 runs to 13 residues. Trimming took off 5 bases at V and 10 bases at J, with 12 bases between the two ends. CDR1 MDHEN and CDR2 SYDVKM come from the germline V gene. The CDR3 here is CASSAPTSSPLHF. CDR3 DNA sequence: TGTGCCAGCAGTGCTCCGACTTCCTCACCCCTCCACTTT.

The rearrangement links TRBV2 to TRBJ2-7; TRBD1 agrees at 9 bases. Germline CDR1 reads SNHLY; CDR2 reads FYNNEI. With 7 bases clipped from V and 7 bases from J, the junction kept 11 bases outside the gene matches. CDR3 size: 14 residues. The chain's CDR3 is CASIIRDREVEQYF. CDR3 sequence (DNA): TGTGCCAGCATAATCCGGGACAGGGAGGTGGAGCAGTACTTC.

The V call is TRBV4-1, the J call TRBJ1-5; D gene uncertain. The germline V gene encodes CDR1 MGHRA and CDR2 YSYEKL. The CDR3 loop spans 15 amino acids. Trimming took 3 bases from V and 2 from J, leaving 11 bases between them. CDR3 nucleotides: TGCGCCAGCAGCCAGTCGGGAGGCCGCAATCAGCCCCAGCATTTT. Its translation is CASSQSGGRNQPQHF.

This chain connects TRBV15 to TRBJ2-2, with D possibly matching TRBD1 (5 bases). V was cut by 1 base and J by 4 bases, with 16 bases left in between. The CDR3 spans 17 residues. Germline V gene lookup returns CDR1 LNHNV and CDR2 YYDKDF (reference sequence). CDR3 protein: CATSRASKGLGTGELFF. CDR3 DNA: TGTGCCACCAGCAGAGCGTCGAAGGGGCTCGGCACCGGGGAGCTGTTTTTT.

This clone was detected once. The chain's CDR3 is CASSQDGTGINTIYF. The CDR3 DNA sequence: TGTGCCAGCAGCCAAGATGGGACAGGGATAAACACCATATATTTT. The V and J genes are TRBV4-2 and TRBJ1-3; 9 bases map to TRBD1. CDR1 LGHNA and CDR2 YNFKEQ come from the germline V gene. This CDR3 is built from 15 residues. The trim removed 0 bases at V and 6 bases at J, leaving 3 bases unmatched.

V is TRBV7-3 and J is TRBJ1-2; D unresolved. Germline values: CDR1 SGHTA, CDR2 FQGTGA. The CDR3 loop spans 14 amino acids. The ends were cut back, 4 bases at V and 6 bases at J, with 15 bases in the middle. The CDR3 sequence: CASSSPSPVDGYTF. In DNA, the CDR3 is TGTGCCAGCAGCTCACCGAGCCCGGTGGATGGCTACACCTTC.

V usage is TRBV5-1 and J usage is TRBJ2-5; D is possibly TRBD1 (6 bases). The germline CDR1 and CDR2 sequences are SGHRS and YFSETQ. The CDR3 is 14 amino acids. Trimming left V 4 bases short and J 0 bases short, with 10 bases between. CDR3 residues: CASSLGTNQETQYF. The CDR3 DNA sequence: TGCGCCAGCAGCCTAGGGACAAACCAAGAGACCCAGTACTTC.

This chain's CDR3 is CASSDTGVVAGELFF. CDR3 nucleotide sequence: TGTGCCAGCAGCGATACAGGGGTGGTCGCCGGGGAGCTGTTTTTT. The V gene is TRBV7-8, the J gene TRBJ2-2, with 7 bases matching TRBD1. The trim removed 5 bases at V and 6 bases at J, leaving 9 bases unmatched. The CDR3 loop spans 15 amino acids. Germline CDR1 and CDR2: SGHVS and FQNEAQ.

This sequence joins TRBV7-9 and TRBJ2-1; 10 nucleotides align to TRBD1. The V segment lost 3 bases and the J segment 2 bases; nucleotides outside the gene matches: 7. This CDR3 comprises 17 residues. The V gene's germline CDR1 is SEHNR and CDR2 FQNEAQ (reference sequence). The CDR3 loop is CASSLGTGDGPYNEQFF. CDR3 coding DNA: TGTGCCAGCAGCTTGGGGACAGGGGATGGGCCCTACAATGAGCAGTTCTTC.